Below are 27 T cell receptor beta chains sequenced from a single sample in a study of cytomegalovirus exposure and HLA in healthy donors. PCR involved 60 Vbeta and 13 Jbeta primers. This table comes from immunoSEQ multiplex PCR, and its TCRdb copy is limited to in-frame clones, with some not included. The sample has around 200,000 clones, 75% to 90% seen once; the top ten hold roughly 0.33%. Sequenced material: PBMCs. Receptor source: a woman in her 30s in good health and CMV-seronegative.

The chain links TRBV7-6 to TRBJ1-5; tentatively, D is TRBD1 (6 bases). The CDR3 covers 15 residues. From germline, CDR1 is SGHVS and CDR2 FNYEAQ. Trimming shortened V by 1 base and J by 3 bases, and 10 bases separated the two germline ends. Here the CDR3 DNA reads TGTGCCAGCAGCTTAGGGGCAGGGGACAATCAGCCCCAGCATTTT. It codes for CASSLGAGDNQPQHF.

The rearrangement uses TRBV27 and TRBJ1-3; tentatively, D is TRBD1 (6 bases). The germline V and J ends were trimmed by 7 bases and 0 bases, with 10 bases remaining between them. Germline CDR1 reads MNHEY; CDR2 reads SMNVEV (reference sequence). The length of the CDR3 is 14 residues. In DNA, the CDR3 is TGTGCCAGCAAACGGACAGTCTCTGGAAACACCATATATTTT. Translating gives CASKRTVSGNTIYF.

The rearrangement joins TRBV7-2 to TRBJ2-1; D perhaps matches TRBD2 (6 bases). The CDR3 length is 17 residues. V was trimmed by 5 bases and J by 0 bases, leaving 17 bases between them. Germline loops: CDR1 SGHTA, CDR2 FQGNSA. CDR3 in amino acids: CASSPILARSSYNEQFF. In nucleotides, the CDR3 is TGTGCCAGCAGCCCAATCCTAGCGAGAAGCTCCTACAATGAGCAGTTCTTC.

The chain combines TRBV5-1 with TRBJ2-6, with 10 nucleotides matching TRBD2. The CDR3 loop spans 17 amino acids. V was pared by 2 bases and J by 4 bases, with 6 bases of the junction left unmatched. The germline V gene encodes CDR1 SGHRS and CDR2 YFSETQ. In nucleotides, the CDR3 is TGCGCCAGCAGCTTTCTAGCGGGGGCCGGGGGGGCCAACGTCCTGACTTTC. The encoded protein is CASSFLAGAGGANVLTF.

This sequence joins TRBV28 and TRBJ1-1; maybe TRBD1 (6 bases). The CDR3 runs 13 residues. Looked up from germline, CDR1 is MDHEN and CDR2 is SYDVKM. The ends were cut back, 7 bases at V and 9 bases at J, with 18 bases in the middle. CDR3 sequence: CASTTPTGQQAFF. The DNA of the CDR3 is TGTGCCAGCACCACTCCAACCGGACAGCAAGCTTTCTTT.

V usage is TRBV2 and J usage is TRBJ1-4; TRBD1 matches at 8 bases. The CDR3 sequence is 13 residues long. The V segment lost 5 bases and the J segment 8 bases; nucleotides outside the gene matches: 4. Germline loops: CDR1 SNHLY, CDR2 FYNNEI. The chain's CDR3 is CASSPGQGEKLFF. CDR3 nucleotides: TGTGCCAGCAGTCCTGGACAGGGAGAAAAACTGTTTTTT.

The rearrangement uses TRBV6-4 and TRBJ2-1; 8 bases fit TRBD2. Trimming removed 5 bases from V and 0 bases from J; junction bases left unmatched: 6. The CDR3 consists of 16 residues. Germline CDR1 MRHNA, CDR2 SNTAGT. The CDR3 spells CASSLSGTSSYNEQFF. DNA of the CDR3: TGTGCCAGCAGTCTTAGCGGGACAAGCTCCTACAATGAGCAGTTCTTC.

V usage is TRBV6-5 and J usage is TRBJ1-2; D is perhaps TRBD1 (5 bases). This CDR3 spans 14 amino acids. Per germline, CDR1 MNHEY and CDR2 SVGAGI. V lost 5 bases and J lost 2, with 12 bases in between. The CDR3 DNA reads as TGTGCCAGCAGTCGGGGGGACGTGAACTATGGCTACACCTTC. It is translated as CASSRGDVNYGYTF.

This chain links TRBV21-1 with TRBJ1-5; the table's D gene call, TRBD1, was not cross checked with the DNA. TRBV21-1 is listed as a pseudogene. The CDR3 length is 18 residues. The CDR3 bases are TGTGCCAGCAGCAAAGTTGGCGGACAGGGGAGATCTATTGTGCCCCAGCATTTT. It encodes CASSKVGGQGRSIVPQHF.

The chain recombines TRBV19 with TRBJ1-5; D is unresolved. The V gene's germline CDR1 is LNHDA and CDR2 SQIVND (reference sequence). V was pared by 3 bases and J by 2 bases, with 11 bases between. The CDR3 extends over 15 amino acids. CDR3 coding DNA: TGTGCCAGTAGTATGGGCAGGTATGGCAATCAGCCCCAGCATTTT. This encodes CASSMGRYGNQPQHF.

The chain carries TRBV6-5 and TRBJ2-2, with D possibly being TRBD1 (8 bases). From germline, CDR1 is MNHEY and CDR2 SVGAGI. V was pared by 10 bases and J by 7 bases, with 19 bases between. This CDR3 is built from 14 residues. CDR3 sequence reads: CAISPGGTGGELFF. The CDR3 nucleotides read TGTGCCATCTCTCCCGGGGGGACAGGCGGGGAGCTGTTTTTT.

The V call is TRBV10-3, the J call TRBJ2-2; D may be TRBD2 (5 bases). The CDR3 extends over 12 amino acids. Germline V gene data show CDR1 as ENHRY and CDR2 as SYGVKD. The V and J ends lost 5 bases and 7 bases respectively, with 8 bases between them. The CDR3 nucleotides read TGTGCCATCAGTTCCCGGGGCGGGGAGCTGTTTTTT. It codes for CAISSRGGELFF.

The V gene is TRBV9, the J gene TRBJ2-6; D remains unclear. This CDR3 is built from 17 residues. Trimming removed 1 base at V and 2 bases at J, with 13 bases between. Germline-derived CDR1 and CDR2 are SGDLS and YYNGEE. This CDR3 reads CASSVSHLAPGANVLTF. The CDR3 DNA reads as TGTGCCAGCAGCGTATCCCATTTGGCCCCTGGGGCCAACGTCCTGACTTTC.

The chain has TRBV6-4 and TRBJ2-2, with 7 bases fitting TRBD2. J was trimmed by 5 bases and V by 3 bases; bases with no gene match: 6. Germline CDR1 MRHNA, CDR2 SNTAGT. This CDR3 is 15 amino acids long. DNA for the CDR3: TGTGCCAGCAGTGAGTTAGCGGGCCGAACCGGGGAGCTGTTTTTT. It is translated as CASSELAGRTGELFF.

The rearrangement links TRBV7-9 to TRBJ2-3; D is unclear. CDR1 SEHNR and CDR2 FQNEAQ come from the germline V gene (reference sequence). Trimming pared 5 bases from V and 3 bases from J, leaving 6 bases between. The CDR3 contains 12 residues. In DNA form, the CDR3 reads TGTGCCAGCAGCCCTACTACAGATACGCAGTATTTT. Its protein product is CASSPTTDTQYF.

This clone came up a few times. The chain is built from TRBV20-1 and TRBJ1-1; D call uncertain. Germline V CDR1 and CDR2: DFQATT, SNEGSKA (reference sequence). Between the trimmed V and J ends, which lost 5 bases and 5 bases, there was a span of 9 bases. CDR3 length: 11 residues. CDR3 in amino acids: CSAGRETEAFF. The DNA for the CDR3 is TGCAGTGCTGGACGGGAAACTGAAGCTTTCTTT.

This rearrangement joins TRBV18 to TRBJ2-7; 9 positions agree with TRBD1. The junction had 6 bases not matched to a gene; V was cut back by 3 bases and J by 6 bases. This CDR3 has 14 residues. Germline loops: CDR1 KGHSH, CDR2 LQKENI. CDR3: CASSPRDREAEQYF. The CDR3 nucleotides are TGTGCCAGCTCACCCCGGGACAGGGAGGCCGAGCAGTACTTC.

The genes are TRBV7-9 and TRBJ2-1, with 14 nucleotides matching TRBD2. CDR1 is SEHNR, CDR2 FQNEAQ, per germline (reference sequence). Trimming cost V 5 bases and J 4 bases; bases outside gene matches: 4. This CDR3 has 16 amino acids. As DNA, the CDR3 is TGTGCCAGCAGCCGGACTAGCGGGGGGTCATACAATGAGCAGTTCTTC. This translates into CASSRTSGGSYNEQFF.

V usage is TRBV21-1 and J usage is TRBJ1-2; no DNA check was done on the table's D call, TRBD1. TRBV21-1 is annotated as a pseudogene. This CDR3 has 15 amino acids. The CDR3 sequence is CASSYRQGPTHGYTF. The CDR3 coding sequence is TGTGCCAGCAGCTACCGACAGGGCCCAACCCATGGCTACACCTTC.

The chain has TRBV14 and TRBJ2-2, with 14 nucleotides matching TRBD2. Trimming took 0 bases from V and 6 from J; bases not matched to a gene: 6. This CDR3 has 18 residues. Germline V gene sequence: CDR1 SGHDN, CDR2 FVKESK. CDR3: CASSQERGLAGEAGELFF. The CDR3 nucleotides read TGTGCCAGCAGCCAAGAAAGGGGACTAGCGGGAGAGGCCGGGGAGCTGTTTTTT. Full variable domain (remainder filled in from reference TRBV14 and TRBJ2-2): EAGVTQFPSHSVIEKGQTVTLRCDPISGHDNLYWYRRVMGKEIKFLLHFVKESKQDESGMPNNRFLAERTGGTYSTLKVQPAELEDSGVYFCASSQERGLAGEAGELFFGEGSRLTVL.

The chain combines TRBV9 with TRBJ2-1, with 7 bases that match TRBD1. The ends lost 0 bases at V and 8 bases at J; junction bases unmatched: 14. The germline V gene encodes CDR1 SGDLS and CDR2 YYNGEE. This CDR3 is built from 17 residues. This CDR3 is CASSVEDVRGLSDEQFF. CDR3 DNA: TGTGCCAGCAGCGTAGAAGATGTGAGGGGGCTGAGTGATGAGCAGTTCTTC.

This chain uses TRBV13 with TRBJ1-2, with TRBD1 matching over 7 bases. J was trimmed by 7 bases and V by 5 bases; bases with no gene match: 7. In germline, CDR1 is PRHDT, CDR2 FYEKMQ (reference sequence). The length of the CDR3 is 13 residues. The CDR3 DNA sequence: TGTGCCAGCAGCCCAACCAGGGGGGCTGGCTACACCTTC. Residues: CASSPTRGAGYTF. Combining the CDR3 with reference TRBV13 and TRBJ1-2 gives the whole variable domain AAGVIQSPRHLIKEKRETATLKCYPIPRHDTVYWYQQGPGQDPQFLISFYEKMQSDKGSIPDRFSAQQFSDYHSELNMSSLELGDSALYFCASSPTRGAGYTFGSGTRLTVV.

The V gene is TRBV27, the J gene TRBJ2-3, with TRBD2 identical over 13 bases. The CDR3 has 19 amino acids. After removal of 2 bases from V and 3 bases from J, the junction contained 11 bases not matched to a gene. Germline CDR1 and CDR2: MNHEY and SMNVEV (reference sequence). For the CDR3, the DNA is TGTGCCAGCAGTTTAGCCCAACACCAACTAGCGGGAGGGACAGATACGCAGTATTTT. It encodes CASSLAQHQLAGGTDTQYF.

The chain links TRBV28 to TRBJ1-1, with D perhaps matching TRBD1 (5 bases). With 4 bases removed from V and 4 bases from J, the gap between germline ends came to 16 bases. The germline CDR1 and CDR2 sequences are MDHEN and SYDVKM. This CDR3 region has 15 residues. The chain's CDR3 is CASSSLSGRGTEAFF. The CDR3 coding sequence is TGTGCCAGCAGTTCTCTGTCGGGGCGGGGCACTGAAGCTTTCTTT.

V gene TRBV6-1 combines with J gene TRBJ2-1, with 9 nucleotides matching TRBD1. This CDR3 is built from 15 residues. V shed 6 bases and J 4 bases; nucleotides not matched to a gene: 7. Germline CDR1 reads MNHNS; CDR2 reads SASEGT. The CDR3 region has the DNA TGTGCCAGCAGCCTACAGGGGGCGTTTTACAATGAGCAGTTCTTC. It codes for CASSLQGAFYNEQFF.

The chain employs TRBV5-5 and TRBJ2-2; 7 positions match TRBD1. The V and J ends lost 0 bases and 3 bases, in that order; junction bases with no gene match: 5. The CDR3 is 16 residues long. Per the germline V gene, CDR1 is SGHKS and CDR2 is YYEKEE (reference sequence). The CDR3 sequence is CASSLAGRGYTGELFF. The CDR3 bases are TGTGCCAGCAGCTTGGCGGGCAGGGGGTACACCGGGGAGCTGTTTTTT.

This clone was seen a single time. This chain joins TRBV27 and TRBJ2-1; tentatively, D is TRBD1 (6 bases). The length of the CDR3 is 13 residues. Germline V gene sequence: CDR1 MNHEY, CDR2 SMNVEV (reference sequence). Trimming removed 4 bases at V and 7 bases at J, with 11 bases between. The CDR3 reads CASSSTGLNEQFF. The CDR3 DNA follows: TGTGCCAGCAGTTCAACAGGGTTAAATGAGCAGTTCTTC.